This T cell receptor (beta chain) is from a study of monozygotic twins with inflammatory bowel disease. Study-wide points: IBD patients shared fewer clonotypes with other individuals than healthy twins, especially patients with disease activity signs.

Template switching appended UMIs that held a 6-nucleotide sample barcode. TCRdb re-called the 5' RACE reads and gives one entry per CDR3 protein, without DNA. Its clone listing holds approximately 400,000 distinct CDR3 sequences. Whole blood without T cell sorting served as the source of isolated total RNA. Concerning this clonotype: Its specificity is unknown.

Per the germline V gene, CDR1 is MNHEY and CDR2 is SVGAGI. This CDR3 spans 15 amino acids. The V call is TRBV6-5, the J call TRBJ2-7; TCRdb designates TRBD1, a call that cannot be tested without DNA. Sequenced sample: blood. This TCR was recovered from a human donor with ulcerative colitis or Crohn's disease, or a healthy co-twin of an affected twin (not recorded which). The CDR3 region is CASRLLRDGAYEQYF.